This TCR beta chain was found in a study of HIV-infected patients and healthy controls. Whole-study findings and limits: Compared with healthy controls, HIV-infected patients showed less CDR3 sharing between individuals.

CDR1 and CDR2 (germline): SGHTA, FQGTGA. This CDR3 is 14 amino acids long. The V gene lost 1 base and the J gene lost 5 bases, with 8 bases spanning the gap. Reverse transcription used about 510 ng RNA and constant-region primers for alpha and beta. Each of the alpha and beta chains got its own library through chain-specific third strand synthesis with indices. A 12-nucleotide barcode per molecule came from two concatenated random hexamers added pre-amplification. TCRdb reanalysed the 5' RACE reads using MiXCR and keeps one entry per CDR3 protein. Found here are more than 4,500 distinct CDR3 sequences, roughly a tenth of them singletons; the top ten hold approximately 13%. The repertoire came from unfractionated whole blood and reflected all unsorted peripheral T cells. This clonotype rates as medium-sized. Its antigen is undetermined.

V and J are TRBV7-3 and TRBJ2-2, with a weak D call TRBD2 (5 bases). Here the sequenced sample was blood, taken before antiretroviral therapy. This sequence was found in an adult with HIV infection. The CDR3 here is CASSLIGETGELFF. CDR3 nucleotides: TGTGCCAGCAGCTTAATTGGGGAGACCGGGGAGCTGTTTTTT.